Described below is a single T cell receptor beta chain sequence and its context. Its antigen target is currently unknown. Per-nucleotide qualities are absent, and no much larger clonotype sits a single base away. Healthy HIV-negative adults with no recently reported acute infections or vaccinations were included as donors. All donors were Caucasian adults living in Nashville, Tennessee, USA. CD4+ T cells were enriched by magnetic negative selection; naive cells were then positively selected on CD45RA, and the negative fraction formed the memory subset. Blood was collected by leukapheresis, and PBMCs were isolated by Ficoll-Histopaque density gradient centrifugation and then cryopreserved in liquid nitrogen vapor phase. Analytical flow cytometry was used to check the purity and quantity of every magnetically sorted T cell population. Genomic DNA was isolated from each sorted fraction and quantified by UV absorbance on a Nanodrop 2000c.

The data are from a study of shared clonotypes between healthy human individuals (TCRdb year 2020). About the investigation overall: A couple of women and a few men aged 18 to 49 years were included in the cohort. Per donor, three plates each were used for CD4 naive and CD4 memory, two for CD8 naive, and one for CD8 memory. To estimate repertoire size and how much clonotypes are shared between individuals, the study performed deep sequencing of blood TCR repertoires from about five healthy adults. Different laboratories and diverse techniques were used to prepare libraries and sequence TCR repertoires, to increase sequencing depth and limit assay-specific biases. Each donor's leukapheresis produced roughly between roughly 0.85 and 10 billion PBMCs.

TCR CDR3 regions were amplified from genomic DNA by multiplex PCR using the deep immunoSEQ assay. Extracted genomic DNA from each cell subset was distributed evenly across all wells of several immunoSEQ 96-well plates, and each plate was treated as a replicate. For sorted subsets, each replicate PCR was loaded with 150 to 250 ng genomic DNA, equivalent to 25,000 to 30,000 T cell genomes. The purified libraries were quantified using a Qubit 3.0 fluorometer, sized with a Bioanalyzer 2100, and then quantified again using the KAPA Library Quantification kit. Each immunoSEQ 96-well plate was sequenced on its own single-read 150-cycle Illumina NextSeq 550 flow cell. The original methods were these. The immunoSEQ output contained only junctional sequences without quality scores, so filtering could not match that applied to full-length reads. To assign V/J genes and CDR3, sequences were annotated against IMGT germline references using PyIR, a Python wrapper for IgBLAST v1.9. Any read was removed if the V/J assignment was weak (E-value above 1e-6), the CDR3 was missing, or the read contained stop codons, out-of-frame junctions, or ambiguous translated residues. V3J clonotypes were defined by identical inferred V gene, J gene, and CDR3 amino acid sequence. Percentage overlap between repertoires was computed as shared unique clonotypes divided by the size of the smaller repertoire. RTK rarefaction, the Chao1 estimator, and Recon v2.1 estimates of unobserved clonotypes were used to assess repertoire richness. OLGA was used to compute generation probabilities for all TCRbeta clonotypes that the gDNA method yielded from a few donors. Imported from immuneACCESS, the table was reduced by TCRdb to in-frame sequences with V and J called. These copies leave out some clones; in studies compared against another copy, an unresolved V gene accounts for under half, and the cause of the remainder is not known. V and J calls and clone size are those listed in that table; D and trimming were worked out from the DNA. Across this sample there are approximately 2.5 million clones, with 80% to 95% seen only once. The ten largest clones add up to 0.36% of the sample.

Overall study outcomes, separate from this receptor: Pairwise subsampling led to the expectation that sequencing depth would affect the degree of clonotype sharing among donors. Only blood was sampled, and tissue TCR repertoires likely differ from those in blood. The genetic and exposure-history diversity represented was limited by the small number of donors. Roughly 5% of naive CD4, 3.5% of naive CD8, approximately 2% of memory CD4, and around 0.42% of memory CD8 clonotypes were shared across several donors. Naive subsets generally had larger estimated clonotype richness than memory subsets did. Higher generation probabilities were observed for clonotypes shared by all four sorted-subset donors than for non-shared clonotypes. Even with the large sequencing depth, rarefaction of the sorted-subset datasets indicated that sequencing was incomplete.

Including the terminal cysteine and phenylalanine, the CDR3 comprises 15 residues. CDR3 DNA is the only sequence kept; it has 45 bases, read in frame from the first base. The germline V gene supplies CDR1 SGHRS and CDR2 YFSETQ. At the junction V is shortened by 5 bases and J by 6 bases; bases outside the gene matches: 13. Here the chain combines TRBV5-1 and TRBJ1-2; TRBD1 aligns with 7 central bases. This receptor was obtained from a man between 18 and 35 years old in good health. Some clones in this sample may be carry-over from other donors' samples. The specimen sequenced was naive CD4+ T cells from PBMCs. This sample's cell subset or site label indicates: CD45RA+ positively selected. The CDR3: CASRTTTGDGDGYTF. The nucleotide sequence reads TGCGCCAGCAGAACAACTACAGGGGATGGCGATGGCTACACCTTC.